This TCR beta chain was found in a study of cytomegalovirus exposure and HLA in healthy donors. Findings and limits, study-wide: CMV serostatus alone was available as immune exposure information. A highly shared variant cluster was judged a likely technical artifact. Association of a missense DCLRE1C variant with TCR beta V- and J-gene trimming was reported in a later analysis. The authors excluded some V segments, including TRBV6-2 and TRBV6-3, as indistinguishable.

Concerning this clone itself: Its antigen is not identified.

The germline V gene has CDR1 MGHRA and CDR2 YSYEKL. The CDR3 length is 15 residues. With 4 bases removed from V and 0 bases from J, the gap between germline ends came to 13 bases. The primer mix had 60 Vbeta and 13 Jbeta primers. Some clones are missing from TCRdb's copy, which holds only in-frame ones; the method was immunoSEQ multiplex PCR. The profile shows about 130,000 clones, approximately 87% of them singletons. The receptor's source is a man aged 35-49 years in good health and CMV-seronegative. Sequenced input: PBMCs. This rearrangement joins TRBV4-1 to TRBJ2-7, with D perhaps TRBD2 (6 bases). DNA of the CDR3: TGCGCCAGCAGCCCGAAGGAGGGCAGCTCCTACGAGCAGTACTTC. Amino acids: CASSPKEGSSYEQYF.